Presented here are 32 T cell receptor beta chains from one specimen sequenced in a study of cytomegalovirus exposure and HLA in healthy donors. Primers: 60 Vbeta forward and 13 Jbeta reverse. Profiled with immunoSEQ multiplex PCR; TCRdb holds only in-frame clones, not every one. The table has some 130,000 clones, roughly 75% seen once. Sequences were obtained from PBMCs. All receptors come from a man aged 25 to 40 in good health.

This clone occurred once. CDR3 DNA: TGTGCCAGCAGCTTACGCGGGCTAGCGGGGGGGAACACCGGGGAGCTGTTTTTT. It specifies CASSLRGLAGGNTGELFF. The gene calls are TRBV7-2 and TRBJ2-2; 11 bases map to TRBD2. The J segment lost 1 base and the V segment lost 2 bases, leaving 6 bases of the junction unmatched. The CDR3 runs to 18 residues. Germline lookup yields CDR1 SGHTA and CDR2 FQGNSA.

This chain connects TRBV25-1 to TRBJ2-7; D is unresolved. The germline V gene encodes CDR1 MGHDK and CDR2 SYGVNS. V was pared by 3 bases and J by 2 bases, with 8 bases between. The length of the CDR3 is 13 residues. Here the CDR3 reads CASSDAAAYEQYF. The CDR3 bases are TGTGCCAGCAGTGATGCTGCAGCCTACGAGCAGTACTTC.

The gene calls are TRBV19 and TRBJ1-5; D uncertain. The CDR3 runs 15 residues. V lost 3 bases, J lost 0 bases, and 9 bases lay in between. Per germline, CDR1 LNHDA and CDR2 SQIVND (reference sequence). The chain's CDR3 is CASSINSNSNQPQHF. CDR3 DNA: TGTGCCAGTAGTATTAACAGCAATAGCAATCAGCCCCAGCATTTT.

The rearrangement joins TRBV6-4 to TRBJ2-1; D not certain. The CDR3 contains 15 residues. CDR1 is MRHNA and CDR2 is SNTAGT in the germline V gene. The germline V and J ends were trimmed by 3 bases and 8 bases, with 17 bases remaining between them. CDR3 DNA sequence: TGTGCCAGCAGTGAGCTCGCGGCGTCCTCGGATGAGCAGTTCTTC. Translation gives CASSELAASSDEQFF.

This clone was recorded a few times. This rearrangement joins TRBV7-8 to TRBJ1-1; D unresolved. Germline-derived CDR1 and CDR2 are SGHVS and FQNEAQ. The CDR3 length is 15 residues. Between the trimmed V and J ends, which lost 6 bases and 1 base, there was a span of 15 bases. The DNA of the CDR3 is TGTGCCAGCAGTCCTGGGAGGGCCAAGAACACTGAAGCTTTCTTT. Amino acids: CASSPGRAKNTEAFF.

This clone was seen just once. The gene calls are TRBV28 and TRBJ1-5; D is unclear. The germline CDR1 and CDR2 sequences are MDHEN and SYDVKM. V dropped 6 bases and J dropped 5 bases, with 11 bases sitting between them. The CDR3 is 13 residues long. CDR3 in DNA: TGTGCCAGCAGGGCAGATTTCCATCAGCCCCAGCATTTT. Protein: CASRADFHQPQHF.

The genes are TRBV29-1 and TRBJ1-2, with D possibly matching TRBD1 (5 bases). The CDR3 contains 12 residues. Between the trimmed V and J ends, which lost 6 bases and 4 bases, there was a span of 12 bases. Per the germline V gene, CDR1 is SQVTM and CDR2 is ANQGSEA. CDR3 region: CSVLRDSYGYTF. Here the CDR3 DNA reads TGCAGCGTGTTGCGGGACTCCTATGGCTACACCTTC.

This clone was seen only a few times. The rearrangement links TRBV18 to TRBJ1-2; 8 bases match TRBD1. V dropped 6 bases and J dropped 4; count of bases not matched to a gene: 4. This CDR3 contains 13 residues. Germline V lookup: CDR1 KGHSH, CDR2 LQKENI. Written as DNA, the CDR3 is TGTGCCAGCTCCACGGACAGGGTCTATGGCTACACCTTC. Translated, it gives CASSTDRVYGYTF. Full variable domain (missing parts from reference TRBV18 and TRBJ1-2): NAGVMQNPRHLVRRRGQEARLRCSPMKGHSHVYWYRQLPEEGLKFMVYLQKENIIDESGMPKERFSAEFPKEGPSILRIQQVVRGDSAAYFCASSTDRVYGYTFGSGTRLTVV.

The CDR3 loop is CASTQRLNRETQYF. CDR3 nucleotides: TGTGCCAGCACCCAACGTCTCAACCGGGAGACCCAGTACTTC. The V gene is TRBV6-5, the J gene TRBJ2-5, with D uncertain. The CDR3 has 14 residues. Trimming shortened V by 7 bases and J by 5 bases, and 17 bases separated the two germline ends. Germline loops: CDR1 MNHEY, CDR2 SVGAGI.

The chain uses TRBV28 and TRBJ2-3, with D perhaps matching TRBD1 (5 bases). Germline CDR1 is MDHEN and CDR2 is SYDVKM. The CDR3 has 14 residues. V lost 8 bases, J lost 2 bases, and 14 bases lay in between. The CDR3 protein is CASLDSDYTDTQYF. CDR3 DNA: TGTGCCAGCCTAGACAGTGATTACACAGATACGCAGTATTTT.

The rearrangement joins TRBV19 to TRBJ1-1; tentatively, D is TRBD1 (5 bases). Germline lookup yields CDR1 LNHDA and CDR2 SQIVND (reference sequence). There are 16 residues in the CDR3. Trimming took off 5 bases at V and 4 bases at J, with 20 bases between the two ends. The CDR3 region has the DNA TGTGCCAGTAGTGCCACCCTGACAGCCCTGGGCACTGAAGCTTTCTTT. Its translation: CASSATLTALGTEAFF.

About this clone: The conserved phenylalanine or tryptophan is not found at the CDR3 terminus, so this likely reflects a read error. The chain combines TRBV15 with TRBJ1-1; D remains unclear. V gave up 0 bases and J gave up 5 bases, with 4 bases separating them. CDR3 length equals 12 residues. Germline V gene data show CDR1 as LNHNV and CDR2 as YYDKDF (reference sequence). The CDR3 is CATSREGTEAFL. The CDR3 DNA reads TGTGCCACCAGCAGAGAAGGGACTGAAGCTTTCCTT.

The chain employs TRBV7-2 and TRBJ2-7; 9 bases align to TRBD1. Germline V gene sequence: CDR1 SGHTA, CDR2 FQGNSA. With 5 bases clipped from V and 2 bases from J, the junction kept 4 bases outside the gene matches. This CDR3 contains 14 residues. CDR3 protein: CASSTGQGTYEQYF. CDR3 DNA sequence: TGTGCCAGCAGCACGGGACAGGGAACCTACGAGCAGTACTTC. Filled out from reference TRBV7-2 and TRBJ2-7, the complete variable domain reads GAGVSQSPSNKVTEKGKDVELRCDPISGHTALYWYRQSLGQGLEFLIYFQGNSAPDKSGLPSDRFSAERTGGSVSTLTIQRTQQEDSAVYLCASSTGQGTYEQYFGPGTRLTVT.

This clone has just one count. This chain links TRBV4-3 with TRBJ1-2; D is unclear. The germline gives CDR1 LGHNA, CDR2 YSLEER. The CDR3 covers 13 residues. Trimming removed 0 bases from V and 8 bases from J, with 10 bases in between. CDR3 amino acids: CASSQEEGGGYTF. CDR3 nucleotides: TGCGCCAGCAGCCAAGAGGAGGGTGGCGGCTACACCTTC.

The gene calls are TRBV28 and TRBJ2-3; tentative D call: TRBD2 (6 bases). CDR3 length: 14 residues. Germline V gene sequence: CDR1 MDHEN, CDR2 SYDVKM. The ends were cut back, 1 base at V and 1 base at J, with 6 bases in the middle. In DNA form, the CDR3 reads TGTGCCAGCAGTTTATTAGCGGGCACAGATACGCAGTATTTT. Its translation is CASSLLAGTDTQYF.

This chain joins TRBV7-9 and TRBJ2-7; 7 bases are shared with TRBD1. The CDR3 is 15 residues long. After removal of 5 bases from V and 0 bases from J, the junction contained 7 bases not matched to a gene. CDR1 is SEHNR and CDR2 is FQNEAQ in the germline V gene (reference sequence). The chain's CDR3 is CASSQRQGGSYEQYF. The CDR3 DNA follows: TGTGCCAGCAGCCAACGACAGGGCGGCTCCTACGAGCAGTACTTC. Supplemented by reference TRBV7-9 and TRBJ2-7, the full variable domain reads DTGVSQNPRHKITKRGQNVTFRCDPISEHNRLYWYRQTLGQGPEFLTYFQNEAQLEKSRLLSDRFSAERPKGSFSTLEIQRTEQGDSAMYLCASSQRQGGSYEQYFGPGTRLTVT.

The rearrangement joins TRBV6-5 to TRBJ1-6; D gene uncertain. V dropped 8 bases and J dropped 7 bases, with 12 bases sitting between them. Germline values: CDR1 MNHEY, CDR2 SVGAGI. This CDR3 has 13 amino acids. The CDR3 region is CASRAGWNSPLHF. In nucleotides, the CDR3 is TGTGCCAGCCGGGCGGGCTGGAATTCACCCCTCCACTTT.

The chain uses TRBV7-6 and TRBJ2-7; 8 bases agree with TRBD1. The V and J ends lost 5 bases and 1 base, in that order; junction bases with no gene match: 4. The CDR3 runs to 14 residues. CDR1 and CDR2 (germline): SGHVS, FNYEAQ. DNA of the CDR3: TGTGCCAGCAGCATTGACAGGGGATCCTACGAGCAGTACTTC. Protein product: CASSIDRGSYEQYF.

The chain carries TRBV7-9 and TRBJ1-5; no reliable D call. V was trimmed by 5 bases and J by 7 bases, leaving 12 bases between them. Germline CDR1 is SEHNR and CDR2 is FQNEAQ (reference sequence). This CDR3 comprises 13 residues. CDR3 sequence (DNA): TGTGCCAGCAGCAGCGTCACGGGGCAGCCCCAGCATTTT. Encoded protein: CASSSVTGQPQHF.

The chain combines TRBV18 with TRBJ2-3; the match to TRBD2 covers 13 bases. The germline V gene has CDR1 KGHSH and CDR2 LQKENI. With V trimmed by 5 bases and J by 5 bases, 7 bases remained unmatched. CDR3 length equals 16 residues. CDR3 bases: TGTGCCAGCTCAACAGGACTAGCGGGAGCGGAAGATACGCAGTATTTT. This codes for CASSTGLAGAEDTQYF.

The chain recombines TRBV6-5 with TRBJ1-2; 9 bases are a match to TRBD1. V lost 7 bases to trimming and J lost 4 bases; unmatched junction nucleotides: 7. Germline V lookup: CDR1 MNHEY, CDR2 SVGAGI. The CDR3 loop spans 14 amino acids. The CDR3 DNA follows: TGTGCCAGCACCCCCGGGACAGGGTCCTATGGCTACACCTTC. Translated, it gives CASTPGTGSYGYTF.

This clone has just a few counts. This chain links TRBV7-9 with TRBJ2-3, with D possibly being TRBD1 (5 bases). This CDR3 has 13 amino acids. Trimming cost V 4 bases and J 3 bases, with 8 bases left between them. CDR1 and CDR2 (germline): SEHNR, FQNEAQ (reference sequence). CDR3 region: CASSSTVTDTQYF. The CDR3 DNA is TGTGCCAGCAGCTCGACAGTGACAGATACGCAGTATTTT.

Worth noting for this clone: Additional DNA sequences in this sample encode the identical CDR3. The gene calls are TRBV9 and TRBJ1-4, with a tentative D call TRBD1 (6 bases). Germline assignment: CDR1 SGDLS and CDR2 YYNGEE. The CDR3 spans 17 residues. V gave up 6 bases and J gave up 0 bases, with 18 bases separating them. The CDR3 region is CASTPGHSLATNEKLFF. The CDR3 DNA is TGTGCCAGCACCCCGGGACACAGCCTTGCAACTAATGAAAAACTGTTTTTT.

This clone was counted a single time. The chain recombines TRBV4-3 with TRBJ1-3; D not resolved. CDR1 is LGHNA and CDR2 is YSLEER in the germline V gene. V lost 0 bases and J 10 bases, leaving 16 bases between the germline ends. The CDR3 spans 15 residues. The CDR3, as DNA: TGCGCCAGCAGCCAAGATGGGAGGGTCGGTGGGACCATATATTTT. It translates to CASSQDGRVGGTIYF.

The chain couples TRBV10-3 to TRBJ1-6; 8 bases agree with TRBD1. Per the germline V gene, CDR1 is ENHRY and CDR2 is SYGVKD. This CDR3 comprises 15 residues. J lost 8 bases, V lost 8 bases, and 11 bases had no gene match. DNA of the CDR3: TGTGCCATCTCCCACCGGGACAGGTTTCATTCACCCCTCCACTTT. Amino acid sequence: CAISHRDRFHSPLHF.

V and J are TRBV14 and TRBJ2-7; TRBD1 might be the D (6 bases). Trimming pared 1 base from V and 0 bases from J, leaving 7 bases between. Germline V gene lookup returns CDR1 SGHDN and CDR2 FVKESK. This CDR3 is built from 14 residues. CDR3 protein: CASSQADSSYEQYF. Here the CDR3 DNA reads TGTGCCAGCAGCCAAGCGGACAGCTCCTACGAGCAGTACTTC.

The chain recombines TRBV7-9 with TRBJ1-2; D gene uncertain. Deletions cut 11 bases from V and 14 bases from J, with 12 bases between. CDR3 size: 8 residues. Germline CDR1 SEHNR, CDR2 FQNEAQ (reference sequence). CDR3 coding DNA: TGTGCCGGCACACGGGATACCTTC. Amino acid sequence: CAGTRDTF.

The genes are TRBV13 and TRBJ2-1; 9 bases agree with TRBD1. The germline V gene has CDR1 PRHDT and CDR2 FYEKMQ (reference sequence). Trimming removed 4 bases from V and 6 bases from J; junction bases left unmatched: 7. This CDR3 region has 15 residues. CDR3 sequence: CASSSGQGKGNEQFF. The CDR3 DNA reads TGTGCCAGCAGCTCGGGACAGGGCAAAGGCAATGAGCAGTTCTTC.

The CDR3 protein is CASSQDRGLAASNEQFF. The CDR3 DNA sequence: TGTGCCAGCAGCCAAGATAGAGGACTAGCCGCTTCCAATGAGCAGTTCTTC. The J gene is TRBJ2-1, the V gene TRBV4-2; 8 bases are a match to TRBD2. This CDR3 has 17 residues. The V gene end was trimmed by 0 bases and the J gene end by 6 bases; junction bases not matched to a gene: 10. Germline V gene lookup returns CDR1 LGHNA and CDR2 YNFKEQ.

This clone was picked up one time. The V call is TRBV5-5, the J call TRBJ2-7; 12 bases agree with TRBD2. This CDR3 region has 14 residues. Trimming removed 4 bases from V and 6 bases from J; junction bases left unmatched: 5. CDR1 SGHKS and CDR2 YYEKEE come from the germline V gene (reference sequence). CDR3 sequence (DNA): TGTGCCAGCAGCCTGGGACTAGCGGGCCTCGAGCAGTACTTC. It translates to CASSLGLAGLEQYF.

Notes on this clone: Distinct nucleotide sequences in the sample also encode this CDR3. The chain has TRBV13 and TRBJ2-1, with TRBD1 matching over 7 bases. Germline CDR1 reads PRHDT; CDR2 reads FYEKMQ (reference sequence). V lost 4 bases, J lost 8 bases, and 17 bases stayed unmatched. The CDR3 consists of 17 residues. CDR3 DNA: TGTGCCAGCAGCTCAACTACAACGGGACACCAGGGGGATGAGCAGTTCTTC. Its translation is CASSSTTTGHQGDEQFF. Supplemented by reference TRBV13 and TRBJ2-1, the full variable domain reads AAGVIQSPRHLIKEKRETATLKCYPIPRHDTVYWYQQGPGQDPQFLISFYEKMQSDKGSIPDRFSAQQFSDYHSELNMSSLELGDSALYFCASSSTTTGHQGDEQFFGPGTRLTVL.

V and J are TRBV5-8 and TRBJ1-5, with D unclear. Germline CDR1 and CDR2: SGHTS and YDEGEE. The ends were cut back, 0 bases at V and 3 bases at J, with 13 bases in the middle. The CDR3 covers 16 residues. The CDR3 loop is CASSLELGRTNQPQHF. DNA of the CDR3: TGTGCCAGCAGCTTGGAATTGGGGAGGACCAATCAGCCCCAGCATTTT.